One sample yielded the 32 T cell receptor beta chains listed below, sequenced in a study of cytomegalovirus exposure and HLA in healthy donors. The PCR had 60 Vbeta and 13 Jbeta primers. Only in-frame clones appear in the TCRdb table, and some are missing; sequencing was by immunoSEQ multiplex PCR. Here the sample spans some 120,000 clones, 80% being singletons. The material sequenced was PBMCs. These TCRs come from a man aged 30 to 45 in good health and CMV-seropositive.

This clone was observed once. The gene calls are TRBV4-1 and TRBJ1-6, with TRBD1 matching 7 bases. The trim removed 1 base at V and 7 bases at J, leaving 7 bases unmatched. Germline lookup yields CDR1 MGHRA and CDR2 YSYEKL. The CDR3 extends over 16 amino acids. DNA of the CDR3: TGCGCCAGCAGCCAAGTACAGACAGGGATGAATTCACCCCTCCACTTT. It translates to CASSQVQTGMNSPLHF.

This chain joins TRBV5-1 and TRBJ1-1; 7 nucleotides line up with TRBD1. The J segment lost 3 bases and the V segment lost 4 bases, leaving 6 bases of the junction unmatched. The CDR3 runs to 14 residues. Germline V gene data show CDR1 as SGHRS and CDR2 as YFSETQ. The CDR3 region is CASSPGGRDTEAFF. The CDR3 nucleotides read TGCGCCAGCAGCCCAGGGGGAAGGGACACTGAAGCTTTCTTT.

The rearrangement uses TRBV30 and TRBJ2-1, with a weak D call TRBD1 (6 bases). Germline lookup yields CDR1 GTSNPN and CDR2 SVGIG (reference sequence). Trimming took 0 bases from V and 8 from J, leaving 14 bases between them. The CDR3 has 14 amino acids. The CDR3 loop is CAWSVGTIPDEQFF. The CDR3 region has the DNA TGTGCCTGGAGTGTAGGGACAATCCCGGATGAGCAGTTCTTC.

This clone was detected only a few times. This chain joins TRBV18 and TRBJ2-5, with TRBD1 identical over 9 bases. The CDR3 consists of 15 residues. The V and J ends lost 4 bases and 3 bases, in that order; junction bases with no gene match: 6. Per the germline V gene, CDR1 is KGHSH and CDR2 is LQKENI. The CDR3 nucleotides are TGTGCCAGCTCACAGTGGGACAGGGCAGAAGAGACCCAGTACTTC. This encodes CASSQWDRAEETQYF.

The chain couples TRBV5-1 to TRBJ1-5; D perhaps matches TRBD1 (6 bases). Germline-derived CDR1 and CDR2 are SGHRS and YFSETQ. Trimming cost V 3 bases and J 0 bases, with 16 bases left between them. The CDR3 is 17 amino acids. The CDR3 reads CASSSPGSGDSNQPQHF. The DNA of the CDR3 is TGCGCCAGCAGCTCCCCAGGTTCAGGGGATAGCAATCAGCCCCAGCATTTT.

The rearrangement uses TRBV5-6 and TRBJ2-7; 9 nucleotides line up with TRBD1. The CDR3 extends over 14 amino acids. Trimming took 3 bases from V and 1 from J; bases not matched to a gene: 2. CDR1 and CDR2 (germline): SGHDT, YYEEEE. In nucleotides, the CDR3 is TGTGCCAGCAGCTCGGGGACAGGGTCCTACGAGCAGTACTTC. Translating gives CASSSGTGSYEQYF.

This sequence joins TRBV29-1 and TRBJ2-7; 7 positions match TRBD1. The trim removed 6 bases at V and 1 base at J, leaving 0 bases unmatched. Germline lookup yields CDR1 SQVTM and CDR2 ANQGSEA. The CDR3 totals 11 residues. This CDR3 is CSVQGSYEQYF. The CDR3 DNA is TGCAGCGTACAGGGGTCCTACGAGCAGTACTTC.

The chain couples TRBV4-1 to TRBJ1-3; D might be TRBD1 (6 bases). The CDR3 runs 16 residues. Trimming removed 3 bases from V and 3 bases from J, with 15 bases in between. Germline V gives CDR1 MGHRA, CDR2 YSYEKL. The CDR3 is CASSQPGTRHGNTIYF. In DNA, the CDR3 is TGCGCCAGCAGCCAGCCGGGGACAAGGCATGGAAACACCATATATTTT.

This clone was detected only a few times. The J gene is TRBJ1-3, the V gene TRBV5-1; tentative D call: TRBD1 (5 bases). The germline V gene encodes CDR1 SGHRS and CDR2 YFSETQ. The CDR3 has 15 residues. Trimming shortened V by 4 bases and J by 0 bases, and 11 bases separated the two germline ends. As DNA, the CDR3 is TGCGCCAGCAGCGGGGGGGGGTACTCTGGAAACACCATATATTTT. This encodes CASSGGGYSGNTIYF.

This clone was seen a single time. The V gene is TRBV5-1, the J gene TRBJ1-6, with D maybe TRBD1 (6 bases). Looked up from germline, CDR1 is SGHRS and CDR2 is YFSETQ. Trimming cost V 0 bases and J 10 bases, with 29 bases left between them. The CDR3 has 20 residues. The CDR3 DNA is TGCGCCAGCAGCTTGGTGGGGGCAGGGAAGGATCGGGGAATTGGGTCACCCCTCCACTTT. Translating gives CASSLVGAGKDRGIGSPLHF.

The chain is built from TRBV4-2 and TRBJ2-3, with 9 bases that match TRBD2. CDR1 and CDR2 from the germline V gene are LGHNA and YNFKEQ. CDR3 length: 18 amino acids. Trimming cost V 2 bases and J 3 bases; bases outside gene matches: 12. CDR3 region: CASSQRRSRRGGTDTQYF. In DNA, the CDR3 is TGTGCCAGCAGCCAACGCCGATCTAGGCGGGGGGGAACAGATACGCAGTATTTT.

This sequence joins TRBV28 and TRBJ2-1; D perhaps matches TRBD1 (6 bases). The CDR3 has 16 amino acids. Germline V lookup: CDR1 MDHEN, CDR2 SYDVKM. Trimming cost V 8 bases and J 5 bases, with 22 bases left between them. CDR3 residues: CASYRGRGVIDNEQFF. The CDR3 DNA reads TGTGCCAGCTACCGGGGCAGGGGAGTTATAGACAATGAGCAGTTCTTC.

This chain links TRBV14 with TRBJ2-1; TRBD2 agrees at 14 bases. The germline gives CDR1 SGHDN, CDR2 FVKESK. The V gene end was trimmed by 4 bases and the J gene end by 13 bases; junction bases not matched to a gene: 12. The CDR3 consists of 16 residues. The CDR3 DNA sequence: TGTGCCAGCAGCCTAAATACCGGACTAGCGGGGGGACCCCAGTTCTTC. This codes for CASSLNTGLAGGPQFF.

This sequence joins TRBV5-1 and TRBJ2-2; a weak D match, TRBD1 (6 bases). The germline gives CDR1 SGHRS, CDR2 YFSETQ. Trimming took 2 bases from V and 0 from J, leaving 11 bases between them. The CDR3 length is 16 residues. The CDR3 is CASSFNRETNTGELFF. The CDR3, as DNA: TGCGCCAGCAGCTTCAACAGGGAGACGAACACCGGGGAGCTGTTTTTT.

This clone was detected a few times. The genes are TRBV28 and TRBJ2-5; D unresolved. Trimming took off 5 bases at V and 1 base at J, with 11 bases between the two ends. The CDR3 sequence is 14 residues long. CDR1 is MDHEN and CDR2 is SYDVKM in the germline V gene. CDR3 nucleotides: TGTGCCAGCAGTAGCACCGGGTCCCAAGAGACCCAGTACTTC. Amino acid sequence: CASSSTGSQETQYF. The full variable domain, its missing parts supplied by reference TRBV28 and TRBJ2-5, is DVKVTQSSRYLVKRTGEKVFLECVQDMDHENMFWYRQDPGLGLRLIYFSYDVKMKEKGDIPEGYSVSREKKERFSLILESASTNQTSMYLCASSSTGSQETQYFGPGTRLLVL.

Only a few counts were recorded for this clone. The chain employs TRBV11-2 and TRBJ2-7; D gene uncertain. The germline V gene has CDR1 SGHAT and CDR2 FQNNGV. This CDR3 is built from 13 residues. The V gene lost 0 bases and the J gene lost 3 bases, with 6 bases spanning the gap. This CDR3 is CASSLEQLYEQYF. The CDR3, as DNA: TGTGCCAGCAGCTTAGAACAGCTCTACGAGCAGTACTTC.

This chain joins TRBV7-8 and TRBJ1-5; the match to TRBD1 covers 11 bases. The CDR3 is 18 residues long. The trim removed 3 bases at V and 2 bases at J, leaving 9 bases unmatched. Germline V gives CDR1 SGHVS, CDR2 FQNEAQ. The CDR3 nucleotides are TGTGCCAGCAGCTTGCGGGACAGGGGGAGGTCGGGCAATCAGCCCCAGCATTTT. It translates to CASSLRDRGRSGNQPQHF.

This chain uses TRBV15 with TRBJ1-2; a possible D gene is TRBD1 (5 bases). Per the germline V gene, CDR1 is LNHNV and CDR2 is YYDKDF (reference sequence). The CDR3 loop spans 12 amino acids. The V end lost 2 bases, the J end lost 8 bases, and 9 bases lay between the germline ends. The CDR3 bases are TGTGCCACCAGCAGATTGGGGGGGGGCTACACCTTC. As protein: CATSRLGGGYTF.

Here the CDR3 DNA reads TGTGCCAGCTCACCTTCGACAGGGGCTAACTATGGCTACACCTTC. This gives the protein CASSPSTGANYGYTF. This sequence joins TRBV18 and TRBJ1-2; 8 bases are a match to TRBD1. With V trimmed by 3 bases and J by 0 bases, 3 bases remained unmatched. The CDR3 covers 15 residues. The germline V gene has CDR1 KGHSH and CDR2 LQKENI.

The V call is TRBV6-5, the J call TRBJ1-5; no clear D gene. The CDR3 consists of 13 residues. Deletions cut 6 bases from V and 8 bases from J, with 14 bases between. CDR1 and CDR2 from the germline V gene are MNHEY and SVGAGI. The CDR3 here is CASSLTNREPQHF. The DNA for the CDR3 is TGTGCCAGCAGCCTTACCAACCGGGAGCCCCAGCATTTT.

The chain recombines TRBV7-9 with TRBJ1-4; 7 bases are a match to TRBD1. Germline V CDR1 and CDR2: SEHNR, FQNEAQ (reference sequence). V lost 5 bases to trimming and J lost 8 bases; unmatched junction nucleotides: 8. This CDR3 is built from 14 residues. As DNA, the CDR3 is TGTGCCAGCAGCAGAGGGACAGCCTCCGAAAAACTGTTTTTT. This gives the protein CASSRGTASEKLFF.

The genes are TRBV6-1 and TRBJ1-2, with D possibly matching TRBD1 (6 bases). The CDR3 sequence is 13 residues long. V gave up 0 bases and J gave up 4 bases, with 6 bases separating them. Germline loops: CDR1 MNHNS, CDR2 SASEGT. CDR3 in DNA: TGTGCCAGCAGTGAAGCAGGGGGCTATGGCTACACCTTC. Protein sequence: CASSEAGGYGYTF.

In its sample, this clone was seen once. Germline is not matched at one junction end, which may reflect a read error. CDR3 coding DNA: TGCGCCTGGGCGGGGGGGCATGACACAGATACGCAGTATTTT. Translation gives CAWAGGHDTDTQYF. The gene calls are TRBV30 and TRBJ2-3; TRBD2 matches 9 bases. The CDR3 is 14 amino acids. Germline V lookup: CDR1 GTSNPN, CDR2 SVGIG (reference sequence). Full variable domain (remainder filled in from reference TRBV30 and TRBJ2-3): SQTIHQWPATLVQPVGSPLSLECTVEGTSNPNLYWYRQAAGRGLQLLFYSVGIGQISSEVPQNLSASRPQDRQFILSSKKLLLSDSGFYLCAWAGGHDTDTQYFGPGTRLTVL.

The table lists this clone with a count of one. The gene calls are TRBV28 and TRBJ1-5; 8 bases line up with TRBD1. The CDR3 contains 13 residues. Per germline, CDR1 MDHEN and CDR2 SYDVKM. V lost 6 bases to trimming and J lost 4 bases; unmatched junction nucleotides: 2. DNA for the CDR3: TGTGCCAGCAGGGACAGGGAAAATCAGCCCCAGCATTTT. This encodes CASRDRENQPQHF.

V and J are TRBV4-2 and TRBJ1-2, with 9 positions matching TRBD1. With V trimmed by 0 bases and J by 0 bases, 2 bases remained unmatched. The germline V gene encodes CDR1 LGHNA and CDR2 YNFKEQ. There are 16 residues in the CDR3. In DNA form, the CDR3 reads TGTGCCAGCAGCCAAGAGGACAGGGGAGCTAACTATGGCTACACCTTC. Its protein product is CASSQEDRGANYGYTF.

This sequence joins TRBV2 and TRBJ2-5; 7 bases map to TRBD1. This CDR3 spans 12 amino acids. The junction had 3 bases not matched to a gene; V was cut back by 7 bases and J by 4 bases. Germline V gives CDR1 SNHLY, CDR2 FYNNEI. CDR3 protein: CASMNRGETQYF. CDR3 DNA sequence: TGTGCCAGCATGAACAGGGGAGAGACCCAGTACTTC. The whole variable domain, remainder taken from reference TRBV2 and TRBJ2-5, is EPEVTQTPSHQVTQMGQEVILRCVPISNHLYFYWYRQILGQKVEFLVSFYNNEISEKSEIFDDQFSVERPDGSNFTLKIRSTKLEDSAMYFCASMNRGETQYFGPGTRLLVL.

The chain carries TRBV25-1 and TRBJ1-3; D gene ambiguous. V lost 6 bases and J 4 bases, leaving 10 bases between the germline ends. The CDR3 covers 13 residues. The V gene's germline CDR1 is MGHDK and CDR2 SYGVNS. CDR3 nucleotide sequence: TGTGCCAGCAGGCCGGCGGGAGGAAACACCATATATTTT. Translation gives CASRPAGGNTIYF.

The gene calls are TRBV6-6 and TRBJ1-2; the match to TRBD1 covers 7 bases. The CDR3 consists of 15 residues. Unmatched junction bases numbered 7, after V lost 1 base and J lost 5 bases. The germline CDR1 and CDR2 sequences are MNHNY and SVGAGI (reference sequence). CDR3: CASSYLTGVGYGYTF. The CDR3 DNA sequence: TGTGCCAGCAGTTACTTAACAGGGGTTGGGTATGGCTACACCTTC.

This clone was observed a single time. V gene TRBV28 combines with J gene TRBJ1-1; D is undetermined. The germline CDR1 and CDR2 sequences are MDHEN and SYDVKM. Between the trimmed V and J ends, which lost 1 base and 11 bases, there was a span of 11 bases. This CDR3 has 12 residues. The CDR3 loop is CASSLSGRKAFF. The CDR3 region has the DNA TGTGCCAGCAGTTTATCGGGGAGGAAGGCTTTCTTT. Complete variable domain (other parts from reference TRBV28 and TRBJ1-1): DVKVTQSSRYLVKRTGEKVFLECVQDMDHENMFWYRQDPGLGLRLIYFSYDVKMKEKGDIPEGYSVSREKKERFSLILESASTNQTSMYLCASSLSGRKAFFGQGTRLTVV.

This clone came up a few times. This rearrangement joins TRBV4-1 to TRBJ1-1, with a possible D match to TRBD1 (6 bases). The CDR3 sequence is 17 residues long. Germline V gene sequence: CDR1 MGHRA, CDR2 YSYEKL. Trimming removed 1 base at V and 3 bases at J, with 18 bases between. In nucleotides, the CDR3 is TGCGCCAGCAGCCAAGGGGGGAAGGGGGGGTGGGACACTGAAGCTTTCTTT. As protein: CASSQGGKGGWDTEAFF.

The chain is built from TRBV27 and TRBJ2-5, with D perhaps TRBD2 (7 bases). Germline V gives CDR1 MNHEY, CDR2 SMNVEV (reference sequence). The CDR3 totals 14 residues. Deletions cut 3 bases from V and 4 bases from J, with 12 bases between. The CDR3 DNA reads TGTGCCAGCAGTTTGGGGGGGCGGGGAGAGACCCAGTACTTC. It encodes CASSLGGRGETQYF.

The chain links TRBV7-9 to TRBJ2-1; 7 bases align to TRBD1. V was pared by 4 bases and J by 11 bases, with 20 bases of the junction left unmatched. Germline V gives CDR1 SEHNR, CDR2 FQNEAQ (reference sequence). This CDR3 contains 17 residues. CDR3: CASSSRPGTALLGKQFF. CDR3 DNA: TGTGCCAGCAGCTCGCGTCCCGGGACAGCGCTGTTGGGAAAGCAGTTCTTC. The variable domain in full, with the rest retrieved from reference TRBV7-9 and TRBJ2-1, is DTGVSQNPRHKITKRGQNVTFRCDPISEHNRLYWYRQTLGQGPEFLTYFQNEAQLEKSRLLSDRFSAERPKGSFSTLEIQRTEQGDSAMYLCASSSRPGTALLGKQFFGPGTRLTVL.